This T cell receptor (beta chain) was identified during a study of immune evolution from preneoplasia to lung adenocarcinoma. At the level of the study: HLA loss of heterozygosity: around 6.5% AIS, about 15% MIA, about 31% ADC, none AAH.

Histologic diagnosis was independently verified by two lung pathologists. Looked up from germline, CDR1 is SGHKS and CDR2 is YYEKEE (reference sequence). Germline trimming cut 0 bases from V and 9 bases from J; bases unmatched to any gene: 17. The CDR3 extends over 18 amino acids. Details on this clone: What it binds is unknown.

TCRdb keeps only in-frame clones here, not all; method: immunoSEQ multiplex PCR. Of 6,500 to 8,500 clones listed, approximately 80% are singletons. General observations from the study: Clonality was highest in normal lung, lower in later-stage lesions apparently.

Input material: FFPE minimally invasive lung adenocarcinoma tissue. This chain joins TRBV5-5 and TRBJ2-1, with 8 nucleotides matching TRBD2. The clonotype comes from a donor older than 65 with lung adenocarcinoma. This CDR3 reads CASSLAVAGTRGVGEQFF. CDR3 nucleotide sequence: TGTGCCAGCAGCTTGGCCGTCGCGGGGACTAGAGGTGTGGGTGAGCAGTTCTTC.